Presented here are 32 T cell receptor beta chains from one specimen sequenced in a study of blood T cell repertoires in COVID-19. Sequencing used immunoSEQ multiplex PCR; TCRdb keeps in-frame clones, though not all of them. The table has tens of thousands of clones, more than 70% seen once. Input material: peripheral blood. These receptor sequences come from a man aged 55-75 years with acute or convalescent COVID-19.

The chain employs TRBV7-2 and TRBJ1-2, with D hard to call. CDR3 length equals 15 residues. V gave up 2 bases and J gave up 4 bases, with 14 bases separating them. Germline lookup yields CDR1 SGHTA and CDR2 FQGNSA. CDR3 sequence: CASSLTITETYGYTF. Written as DNA, the CDR3 is TGTGCCAGCAGCTTAACAATCACAGAAACCTATGGCTACACCTTC.

This chain joins TRBV5-8 and TRBJ2-1, with D unclear. Germline V gene lookup returns CDR1 SGHTS and CDR2 YDEGEE. This CDR3 spans 15 amino acids. Trimming pared 4 bases from V and 0 bases from J, leaving 11 bases between. As DNA, the CDR3 is TGTGCCAGCAGCCCTGGAGAAAGCTCCTACAATGAGCAGTTCTTC. It is translated as CASSPGESSYNEQFF. Based on the CDR3 plus reference TRBV5-8 and TRBJ2-1, the full variable domain is EAGVTQSPTHLIKTRGQQATLRCSPISGHTSVYWYQQALGLGLQFLLWYDEGEERNRGNFPPRFSGRQFPNYSSELNVNALELEDSALYLCASSPGESSYNEQFFGPGTRLTVL.

CDR3: CASSIFAGGYSGANVLTF. The DNA of the CDR3 is TGTGCCAGTAGTATATTCGCAGGGGGGTATTCTGGGGCCAACGTCCTGACTTTC. V is TRBV19 and J is TRBJ2-6; the D gene is possibly TRBD1 (7 bases). V lost 2 bases, J lost 1 base, and 15 bases lay in between. Germline V CDR1 and CDR2: LNHDA, SQIVND (reference sequence). The CDR3 is 18 amino acids.

The rearrangement joins TRBV3-1 (or the pseudogene TRBV3-2) to TRBJ1-6; 7 nucleotides agree with TRBD1. The CDR3 runs 15 residues. The ends lost 4 bases at V and 7 bases at J; junction bases unmatched: 7. CDR1 is LGHDT and CDR2 is YNNKEL in the germline V gene (reference sequence). The CDR3 region has the DNA TGTGCCAGCAGCCCCCGGGAGGGGGCGAATTCACCCCTCCACTTT. It encodes CASSPREGANSPLHF.

This rearrangement joins TRBV30 to TRBJ2-7; 7 bases are shared with TRBD1. The CDR3 contains 15 residues. The V gene end was trimmed by 3 bases and the J gene end by 6 bases; junction bases not matched to a gene: 14. Germline V gives CDR1 GTSNPN, CDR2 SVGIG (reference sequence). The CDR3 DNA is TGTGCCTGGAGGACCCCTAGACAGGGTACGTTCGAGCAGTACTTC. As protein: CAWRTPRQGTFEQYF.

This chain uses TRBV19 with TRBJ1-4, with TRBD1 as a possible D gene (6 bases). Germline CDR1 and CDR2: LNHDA and SQIVND (reference sequence). The V and J ends lost 3 bases and 4 bases respectively, with 9 bases between them. The CDR3 consists of 14 residues. The CDR3 region has the DNA TGTGCCAGTAGTATGGGACACCTTAATGAAAAACTGTTTTTT. This encodes CASSMGHLNEKLFF.

The rearrangement links TRBV5-4 to TRBJ2-3; the D is unclear. Trimming removed 6 bases from V and 2 bases from J, with 10 bases in between. Germline V gene data show CDR1 as SGHNT and CDR2 as YYREEE (reference sequence). This CDR3 has 13 amino acids. Here the CDR3 reads CASTRGHTDTQYF. DNA for the CDR3: TGTGCCAGCACCCGTGGCCACACAGATACGCAGTATTTT.

This clone was seen only once. The gene calls are TRBV15 and TRBJ1-2; D possibly corresponds to TRBD1 (5 bases). There are 12 residues in the CDR3. Germline CDR1 LNHNV, CDR2 YYDKDF (reference sequence). Between the trimmed V and J ends, which lost 5 bases and 11 bases, there was a span of 15 bases. The CDR3 protein is CATSRGRTGYTF. CDR3 coding DNA: TGTGCCACCAGCCGGGGGAGGACCGGGTACACCTTC.

The CDR3 loop is CAWSPTGQGMRAYGYTF. The CDR3 nucleotides are TGTGCCTGGAGTCCTACCGGACAGGGGATGAGGGCCTATGGCTACACCTTC. The V call is TRBV30, the J call TRBJ1-2; 9 bases map to TRBD1. The CDR3 is 17 amino acids. The V gene's germline CDR1 is GTSNPN and CDR2 SVGIG (reference sequence). With 2 bases clipped from V and 4 bases from J, the junction kept 14 bases outside the gene matches.

The chain combines TRBV15 with TRBJ1-4; D uncertain. Germline-derived CDR1 and CDR2 are LNHNV and YYDKDF (reference sequence). V lost 3 bases and J lost 10, with 9 bases in between. The CDR3 sequence is 12 residues long. The CDR3 DNA reads as TGTGCCACCAGCAGGGGTGCGGGAAAACTGTTTTTT. Encoded protein: CATSRGAGKLFF.

The V call is TRBV3-1 (or the pseudogene TRBV3-2), the J call TRBJ1-2; no reliable D call. V was trimmed by 2 bases and J by 5 bases, leaving 15 bases between them. Per germline, CDR1 LGHDT and CDR2 YNNKEL (reference sequence). The CDR3 extends over 15 amino acids. CDR3 in DNA: TGTGCCAGCAGCCAACAGCGGCCTCTTGGGTATGGCTACACCTTC. This codes for CASSQQRPLGYGYTF.

The chain uses TRBV11-3 and TRBJ1-4, with D possibly being TRBD1 (5 bases). This CDR3 has 17 amino acids. CDR1 is SGHNT, CDR2 YENEEA, per germline. V was shortened by 7 bases and J by 0 bases, with 18 bases between the two germline ends. DNA for the CDR3: TGTGCCAGCACCCCAGTGCGACAGCCTGCAACTAATGAAAAACTGTTTTTT. Translated: CASTPVRQPATNEKLFF.

The genes are TRBV7-2 and TRBJ2-7, with unresolved D. The CDR3 is 11 amino acids. Germline V gives CDR1 SGHTA, CDR2 FQGNSA. V was pared by 5 bases and J by 3 bases, with 5 bases between. The chain's CDR3 is CASSPSYEQYF. The CDR3 nucleotides read TGTGCCAGCAGCCCCAGCTACGAGCAGTACTTC. Full variable domain (missing parts from reference TRBV7-2 and TRBJ2-7): GAGVSQSPSNKVTEKGKDVELRCDPISGHTALYWYRQSLGQGLEFLIYFQGNSAPDKSGLPSDRFSAERTGGSVSTLTIQRTQQEDSAVYLCASSPSYEQYFGPGTRLTVT.

The chain combines TRBV5-4 with TRBJ1-2; D is perhaps TRBD1 (6 bases). In germline, CDR1 is SGHNT, CDR2 YYREEE (reference sequence). The CDR3 has 12 amino acids. V was pared by 2 bases and J by 5 bases, with 7 bases between. CDR3 nucleotides: TGTGCCAGCAGCTTCACAGGGTATGGCTACACCTTC. Translation: CASSFTGYGYTF.

V and J are TRBV4-3 and TRBJ2-3; 11 bases are a match to TRBD2. The CDR3 extends over 17 amino acids. Losses at the gene ends were 3 bases for V and 2 bases for J; bases not matched to a gene: 7. CDR1 and CDR2 (germline): LGHNA, YSLEER. The CDR3 spells CASSQIGTSGATDTQYF. The CDR3 DNA follows: TGCGCCAGCAGCCAGATTGGGACTAGCGGTGCCACAGATACGCAGTATTTT.

V usage is TRBV5-1 and J usage is TRBJ2-3, with D maybe TRBD2 (5 bases). Between the trimmed V and J ends, which lost 0 bases and 1 base, there was a span of 12 bases. Germline V gene lookup returns CDR1 SGHRS and CDR2 YFSETQ. This CDR3 has 16 amino acids. The CDR3 region is CASSLEVGARTDTQYF. CDR3 coding DNA: TGCGCCAGCAGCTTGGAGGTGGGAGCCCGCACAGATACGCAGTATTTT.

The V call is TRBV7-3, the J call TRBJ2-1, with 7 nucleotides matching TRBD1. The germline CDR1 and CDR2 sequences are SGHTA and FQGTGA. The CDR3 extends over 15 amino acids. The V and J ends lost 5 bases and 5 bases, in that order; junction bases with no gene match: 9. CDR3 sequence reads: CASSREGQFDNEQFF. The CDR3 coding sequence is TGTGCCAGCAGCCGTGAGGGACAGTTCGACAATGAGCAGTTCTTC.

This sequence joins TRBV2 and TRBJ2-3; TRBD1 agrees at 10 bases. The CDR3 has 11 residues. The V gene's germline CDR1 is SNHLY and CDR2 FYNNEI. After removal of 8 bases from V and 9 bases from J, the junction contained 2 bases not matched to a gene. CDR3 in amino acids: CASDRGQTQYF. The CDR3 DNA reads as TGTGCCAGCGACAGGGGGCAAACGCAGTATTTT.

This clone was recorded only once. The chain recombines TRBV6-2 or TRBV6-3 with TRBJ1-2; 8 bases align to TRBD1. With 4 bases clipped from V and 5 bases from J, the junction kept 9 bases outside the gene matches. Germline V CDR1 and CDR2: MNHEY, SVGEGT. This CDR3 region has 15 residues. The CDR3 coding sequence is TGTGCCAGCAGTTTCGACGGGACAGGAGATTATGGCTACACCTTC. Protein: CASSFDGTGDYGYTF.

The chain links TRBV5-1 to TRBJ2-3; D remains ambiguous. The ends were cut back, 0 bases at V and 4 bases at J, with 18 bases in the middle. The CDR3 spans 17 residues. Looked up from germline, CDR1 is SGHRS and CDR2 is YFSETQ. In DNA form, the CDR3 reads TGCGCCAGCAGCTTGGGTACCCTAGTGTCTCAGTCAGATACGCAGTATTTT. It yields the protein CASSLGTLVSQSDTQYF.

The chain carries TRBV18 and TRBJ1-1; no reliable D call. This CDR3 spans 14 amino acids. Germline loops: CDR1 KGHSH, CDR2 LQKENI. The V gene lost 2 bases and the J gene lost 5 bases, with 12 bases spanning the gap. CDR3 sequence (DNA): TGTGCCAGCTCACCAGAGAGAACTCAAACTGAAGCTTTCTTT. Protein: CASSPERTQTEAFF.

The chain's CDR3 is CASSFGGGSYEQYF. CDR3 nucleotides: TGTGCCAGCAGCTTTGGCGGGGGGTCTTACGAGCAGTACTTC. The chain is built from TRBV7-2 and TRBJ2-7, with 8 bases lining up with TRBD2. Germline assignment: CDR1 SGHTA and CDR2 FQGNSA. The CDR3 covers 14 residues. V lost 3 bases to trimming and J lost 4 bases; unmatched junction nucleotides: 5. The full variable domain, completed using reference TRBV7-2 and TRBJ2-7, is GAGVSQSPSNKVTEKGKDVELRCDPISGHTALYWYRQSLGQGLEFLIYFQGNSAPDKSGLPSDRFSAERTGGSVSTLTIQRTQQEDSAVYLCASSFGGGSYEQYFGPGTRLTVT.

The chain links TRBV7-8 to TRBJ1-2, with D maybe TRBD1 (6 bases). Trimming pared 2 bases from V and 3 bases from J, leaving 7 bases between. This CDR3 contains 13 residues. CDR1 is SGHVS and CDR2 is FQNEAQ in the germline V gene. The CDR3 is CASSLSGDYGYTF. In DNA, the CDR3 is TGTGCCAGCAGCTTATCAGGGGACTATGGCTACACCTTC. Using reference TRBV7-8 and TRBJ1-2 for the parts outside the CDR3, the full variable domain is GAGVSQSPRYKVAKRGQDVALRCDPISGHVSLFWYQQALGQGPEFLTYFQNEAQLDKSGLPSDRFFAERPEGSVSTLKIQRTQQEDSAVYLCASSLSGDYGYTFGSGTRLTVV.

The chain carries TRBV7-2 and TRBJ2-3, with 11 nucleotides matching TRBD2. Losses at the gene ends were 3 bases for V and 2 bases for J; bases not matched to a gene: 4. Per germline, CDR1 SGHTA and CDR2 FQGNSA. This CDR3 spans 16 amino acids. The CDR3 spells CASSLRLAGSTDTQYF. As DNA, the CDR3 is TGTGCCAGCAGCTTGCGACTAGCGGGGTCCACAGATACGCAGTATTTT.

V and J are TRBV27 and TRBJ1-2; 8 bases are shared with TRBD1. Trimming at V came to 4 bases and at J to 10 bases, leaving 17 bases not matched to a gene. The CDR3 runs to 16 residues. Germline values: CDR1 MNHEY, CDR2 SMNVEV (reference sequence). The CDR3, as DNA: TGTGCCAGCAGTTCGTTGGGCCTCGGACAGGGTGGGACCTACACCTTC. Its protein product is CASSSLGLGQGGTYTF.

V is TRBV3-1 (or the pseudogene TRBV3-2) and J is TRBJ2-3, with TRBD2 matching over 12 bases. Losses at the gene ends were 4 bases for V and 2 bases for J; bases not matched to a gene: 13. CDR1 is LGHDT and CDR2 is YNNKEL in the germline V gene (reference sequence). The CDR3 consists of 19 residues. The CDR3 region has the DNA TGTGCCAGCAGCCCTCTCCGGTCCGGACTAGCGGGGTTCACAGATACGCAGTATTTT. Protein sequence: CASSPLRSGLAGFTDTQYF.

The chain's CDR3 is CASRRDRTYEQYF. CDR3 DNA sequence: TGTGCCAGCCGTCGTGACAGGACCTACGAGCAGTACTTC. This chain connects TRBV19 to TRBJ2-7; the D gene is possibly TRBD1 (6 bases). V dropped 9 bases and J dropped 2 bases, with 14 bases sitting between them. The germline V gene encodes CDR1 LNHDA and CDR2 SQIVND (reference sequence). This CDR3 comprises 13 residues.

This rearrangement joins TRBV5-1 to TRBJ2-1; tentatively, D is TRBD1 (6 bases). Trimming pared 3 bases from V and 7 bases from J, leaving 11 bases between. This CDR3 is 13 amino acids long. Germline V CDR1 and CDR2: SGHRS, YFSETQ. For the CDR3, the DNA is TGCGCCAGCAGCTGGGGGCAGGTAAATGAGCAGTTCTTC. Amino acids: CASSWGQVNEQFF.

The chain couples TRBV5-6 to TRBJ1-2; 9 bases are shared with TRBD1. The V and J ends lost 5 bases and 0 bases, in that order; junction bases with no gene match: 11. The CDR3 length is 17 residues. CDR1 and CDR2 (germline): SGHDT, YYEEEE. The CDR3 bases are TGTGCCAGCAGTCTGGGGACAGGGTATGCTACTAACTATGGCTACACCTTC. The encoded protein is CASSLGTGYATNYGYTF. Combining the CDR3 with reference TRBV5-6 and TRBJ1-2 gives the whole variable domain DAGVTQSPTHLIKTRGQQVTLRCSPKSGHDTVSWYQQALGQGPQFIFQYYEEEERQRGNFPDRFSGHQFPNYSSELNVNALLLGDSALYLCASSLGTGYATNYGYTFGSGTRLTVV.

The chain couples TRBV6-6 to TRBJ1-5; possibly TRBD1 for D (5 bases). With 1 base removed from V and 8 bases from J, the gap between germline ends came to 12 bases. The CDR3 runs to 14 residues. From germline, CDR1 is MNHNY and CDR2 SVGAGI (reference sequence). The CDR3 DNA sequence: TGTGCCAGCAGTTACTGGGGCGGTAAGGAGCCCCAGCATTTT. Translating it yields CASSYWGGKEPQHF.

V is TRBV7-9 and J is TRBJ1-4; D gene ambiguous. Germline V CDR1 and CDR2: SEHNR, FQNEAQ (reference sequence). The CDR3 consists of 16 residues. With 0 bases removed from V and 4 bases from J, the gap between germline ends came to 12 bases. The CDR3 DNA reads as TGTGCCAGCAGCTTAGCGCTGGGAGAGGATAATGAAAAACTGTTTTTT. Protein sequence: CASSLALGEDNEKLFF. Looking up the rest from reference TRBV7-9 and TRBJ1-4 gives the full variable domain: DTGVSQNPRHKITKRGQNVTFRCDPISEHNRLYWYRQTLGQGPEFLTYFQNEAQLEKSRLLSDRFSAERPKGSFSTLEIQRTEQGDSAMYLCASSLALGEDNEKLFFGSGTQLSVL.

This clone was observed a few times. The CDR3: CASTLDRVHQPQHF. The CDR3, as DNA: TGCGCCAGCACCCTTGACAGGGTGCATCAGCCCCAGCATTTT. This chain connects TRBV10-1 to TRBJ1-5, with 7 bases identical to TRBD1. Germline assignment: CDR1 WNHNN and CDR2 SYGVQD (reference sequence). The V segment lost 7 bases and the J segment 5 bases; nucleotides outside the gene matches: 8. This CDR3 is built from 14 residues.